These 2 T cell receptor beta chains came from one sample sequenced in a study of regulatory T cells in long-lasting Graves disease. With iRepertoire HTBI primers and Arm-PCR of CDR3 regions, TCR beta libraries were built. TCRdb ran MiXCR on the multiplex PCR reads and lists one entry per CDR3 protein. Of almost 350,000 distinct CDR3 sequences in the sample, about 20% are singletons; the top ten hold about 29%. Time point specified: persistent/refractory GD, antithyroid drugs over 5 years with positive TRAb. The authors made the TCR library using RNA they extracted from PBMCs. This sample comprised peripheral blood mononuclear cells (PBMCs), obtained when the disease was refractory, from a patient treated with antithyroid drugs. The receptor set was obtained from a female donor with Graves disease.

V is TRBV3-1 and J is TRBJ2-7, with TRBD2 identical over 12 bases. The V gene end was trimmed by 1 base and the J gene end by 5 bases; junction bases not matched to a gene: 9. Germline lookup yields CDR1 LGHDT and CDR2 YNNKEL (reference sequence). The CDR3 loop spans 17 amino acids. The CDR3 DNA sequence: TGTGCCAGCAGCCAAGGGGGCTCTAGCGGGAGGGGCGACGAGCAGTACTTC. This gives the protein CASSQGGSSGRGDEQYF.

This clonotype was seen only a few times. The rearrangement joins TRBV5-6 to TRBJ1-5; D not certain. Per germline, CDR1 SGHDT and CDR2 YYEEEE. This CDR3 contains 16 residues. V shed 1 base and J shed 0 bases, with 11 bases lying between them. The CDR3 DNA follows: TGTGCCAGCAGCTTGTATGGGTTTACTAGCAATCAGCCCCAGCATTTT. Residues: CASSLYGFTSNQPQHF.